The rows below give T cell receptor beta chains drawn from one sample of a study of CD8 T cells in ankylosing spondylitis. TCRdb processed the 5' RACE reads anew with MiXCR; each CDR3 protein has one entry. The data contain some 140,000 distinct CDR3 sequences, over 15% of them singletons. What was sequenced was blood, either unsorted or a sorted T cell fraction (not recorded which). The source of these receptors is a male donor with ankylosing spondylitis. The CDR3 runs from the conserved cysteine through the conserved F or W. A D gene is named only where the DNA matches it firmly. Part of the rows lack a size; the others show once, few, many or a class for expanded clones.

CDR3 length | J gene | D gene | V gene | clone size | CDR3 DNA | CDR3 protein
14 | TRBJ2-7 | - | TRBV5-1 | - | TGCGCCAGCAGCTTGGTAGCAGGACTACGCGAGCAGTACTTC | CASSLVAGLREQYF
16 | TRBJ2-7 | - | TRBV7-2 | many | TGTGCCAGCAGCTTAGCGACGGAAATTTTAACCTACGAGCAGTACTTC | CASSLATEILTYEQYF
14 | TRBJ2-1 | TRBD1 | TRBV7-9 | - | TGTGCCAGCAGCCCTGGACAGGGTTCCAATGAGCAGTTCTTC | CASSPGQGSNEQFF
15 | TRBJ1-1 | TRBD1 | TRBV7-9 | few | TGTGCCAGCAGCCCCACGGGACAGATGAACACTGAAGCTTTCTTT | CASSPTGQMNTEAFF
13 | TRBJ2-5 | - | TRBV7-9 | - | TGTGCCAGCAGCTCTCCCGGGGAAGAGACCCAGTACTTC | CASSSPGEETQYF
16 | TRBJ2-7 | TRBD2 | TRBV4-2 | - | TGTGCCAGCAGCCAAGTGGAGAGCGGGACCCCCTACGAGCAGTACTTC | CASSQVESGTPYEQYF
17 | TRBJ1-5 | - | TRBV4-1 | - | TGCGCCAGCAGCCAAGATCCCCACGGGGCAGGAAATCAGCCCCAGCATTTT | CASSQDPHGAGNQPQHF
15 | TRBJ2-7 | - | TRBV4-3 | - | TGCGCCAGCAGCCATTATCGGCAAACCAAGGACGAGCAGTACTTC | CASSHYRQTKDEQYF
12 | TRBJ1-1 | TRBD1 | TRBV6-6 | few | TGTGCCAGCAGGGGGACAGGTGACGACGCTTTCTTT | CASRGTGDDAFF
12 | TRBJ2-1 | TRBD2 | TRBV4-1 | few | TGCGCCAGCAGCCCCGAGGGGCGGGGGGAGTTCTTC | CASSPEGRGEFF
14 | TRBJ2-7 | TRBD1 | TRBV12-3/TRBV12-4 | - | TGTACCAGCAGTTTCTCCGGGACAGGGGGCGAGCAGTACTTC | CTSSFSGTGGEQYF
17 | TRBJ2-7 | TRBD2 | TRBV5-5 | few | TGTGCCAGCAGCTTGGAGGTCGGACTAGCGGGATCCTACGAGCAGTACTTC | CASSLEVGLAGSYEQYF
13 | TRBJ1-1 | - | TRBV2 | - | TGTGCCAGCAGTGCGGACAGGAACACTGAAGCTTTCTTT | CASSADRNTEAFF
13 | TRBJ2-5 | - | TRBV9 | - | TGTGCCAGCAGCGTAGAGGGAACAAAGACCCAGTACTTC | CASSVEGTKTQYF
15 | TRBJ2-5 | TRBD2 | TRBV5-1 | few | TGCGCCAGCAGCCCCTTAGCGGGGAGCCAAGAGACCCAGTACTTC | CASSPLAGSQETQYF